These 5 T cell receptor beta chains were sequenced from one sample in a study of cytomegalovirus exposure and HLA in healthy donors. A multiplex PCR was run with 60 Vbeta primers and 13 Jbeta primers. Data came from immunoSEQ multiplex PCR; TCRdb stores just in-frame clones and leaves some out. The sample holds under 40,000 clones, around nine tenths seen once. The sequenced sample was PBMCs. Every receptor here comes from a woman between 18 and 29 years old in good health and CMV-seronegative.

The V and J genes are TRBV4-1 and TRBJ2-3, with 12 bases lining up with TRBD2. The CDR3 has 16 residues. Germline CDR1 is MGHRA and CDR2 is YSYEKL. Trimming cost V 4 bases and J 6 bases; bases outside gene matches: 8. CDR3 nucleotide sequence: TGCGCCAGCAGCCTGACGTTGACTAGCGGGAGTGATACGCAGTATTTT. Protein sequence: CASSLTLTSGSDTQYF.

The chain joins TRBV25-1 to TRBJ1-2; 8 nucleotides agree with TRBD1. The germline V gene encodes CDR1 MGHDK and CDR2 SYGVNS. V lost 3 bases, J lost 4 bases, and 4 bases stayed unmatched. This CDR3 comprises 14 residues. The CDR3 here is CASSEGTGGYGYTF. The CDR3 coding sequence is TGTGCCAGCAGTGAGGGGACAGGAGGCTATGGCTACACCTTC.

This sequence joins TRBV6-6 and TRBJ2-7; TRBD1 is a possible D gene (5 bases). V dropped 6 bases and J dropped 6 bases, with 18 bases sitting between them. Germline CDR1 reads MNHNY; CDR2 reads SVGAGI (reference sequence). The CDR3 is 14 residues long. CDR3 in amino acids: CASSYRSRTGEQYF. For the CDR3, the DNA is TGTGCCAGCAGCTACAGGTCTCGCACGGGCGAGCAGTACTTC.

V usage is TRBV7-8 and J usage is TRBJ2-7; TRBD1 might be the D (5 bases). V lost 0 bases and J 2 bases, leaving 14 bases between the germline ends. This CDR3 contains 16 residues. Germline V CDR1 and CDR2: SGHVS, FQNEAQ. CDR3 nucleotides: TGTGCCAGCAGCTTAGCTGAGTGGGGCCACGCCTACGAGCAGTACTTC. Amino acids: CASSLAEWGHAYEQYF.

A note on this clone: Mismatch with germline at one junction end may stem from a read error. The rearrangement links TRBV7-9 to TRBJ2-7, with a weak D call TRBD1 (5 bases). The CDR3 runs 13 residues. From germline, CDR1 is SEHNR and CDR2 FQNEAQ (reference sequence). CDR3 loop: CSSSLWGPYEQYF. For the CDR3, the DNA is TGTTCCAGCAGCTTATGGGGCCCCTACGAGCAGTACTTC. Using reference TRBV7-9 and TRBJ2-7 for the parts outside the CDR3, the full variable domain is DTGVSQNPRHKITKRGQNVTFRCDPISEHNRLYWYRQTLGQGPEFLTYFQNEAQLEKSRLLSDRFSAERPKGSFSTLEIQRTEQGDSAMYLCSSSLWGPYEQYFGPGTRLTVT.